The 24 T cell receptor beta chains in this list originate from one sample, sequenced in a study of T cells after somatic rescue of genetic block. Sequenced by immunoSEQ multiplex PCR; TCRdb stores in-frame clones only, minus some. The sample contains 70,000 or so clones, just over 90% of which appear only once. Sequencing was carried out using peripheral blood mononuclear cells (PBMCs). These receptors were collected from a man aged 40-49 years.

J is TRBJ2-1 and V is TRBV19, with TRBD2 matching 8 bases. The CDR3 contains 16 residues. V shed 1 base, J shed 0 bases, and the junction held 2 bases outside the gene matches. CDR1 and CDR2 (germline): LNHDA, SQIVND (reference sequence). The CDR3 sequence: CASSIGSGSSYNEQFF. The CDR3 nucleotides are TGTGCCAGTAGTATAGGAAGCGGGAGCTCCTACAATGAGCAGTTCTTC. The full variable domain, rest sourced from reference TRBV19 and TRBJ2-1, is DGGITQSPKYLFRKEGQNVTLSCEQNLNHDAMYWYRQDPGQGLRLIYYSQIVNDFQKGDIAEGYSVSREKKESFPLTVTSAQKNPTAFYLCASSIGSGSSYNEQFFGPGTRLTVL.

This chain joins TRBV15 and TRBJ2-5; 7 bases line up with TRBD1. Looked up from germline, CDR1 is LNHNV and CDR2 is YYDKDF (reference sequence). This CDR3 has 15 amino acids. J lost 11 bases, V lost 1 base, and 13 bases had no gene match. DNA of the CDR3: TGTGCCACCAGCAGAGGGCTAGGGGGCCTATCGTCTCAGTACTTC. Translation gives CATSRGLGGLSSQYF.

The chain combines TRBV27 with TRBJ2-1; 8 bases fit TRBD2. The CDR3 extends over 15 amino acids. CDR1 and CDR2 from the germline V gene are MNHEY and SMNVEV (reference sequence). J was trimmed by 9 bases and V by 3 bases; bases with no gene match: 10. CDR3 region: CASSFSPRSGSEQFF. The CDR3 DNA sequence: TGTGCCAGCAGTTTCTCTCCCCGAAGCGGGAGTGAGCAGTTCTTC.

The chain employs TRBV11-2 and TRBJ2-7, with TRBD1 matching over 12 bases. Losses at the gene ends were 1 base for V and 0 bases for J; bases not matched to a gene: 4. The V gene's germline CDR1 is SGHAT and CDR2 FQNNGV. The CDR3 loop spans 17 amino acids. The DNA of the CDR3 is TGTGCCAGCAGCTTAGCGGGACAGGGGGCCTCCTCCTACGAGCAGTACTTC. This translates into CASSLAGQGASSYEQYF.

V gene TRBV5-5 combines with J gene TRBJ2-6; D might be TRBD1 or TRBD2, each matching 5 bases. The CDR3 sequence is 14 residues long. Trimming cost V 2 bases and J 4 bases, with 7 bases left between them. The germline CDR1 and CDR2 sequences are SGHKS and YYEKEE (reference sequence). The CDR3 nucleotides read TGTGCCAGCAGCTTCGGGACGGGGGCCAACGTCCTGACTTTC. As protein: CASSFGTGANVLTF.

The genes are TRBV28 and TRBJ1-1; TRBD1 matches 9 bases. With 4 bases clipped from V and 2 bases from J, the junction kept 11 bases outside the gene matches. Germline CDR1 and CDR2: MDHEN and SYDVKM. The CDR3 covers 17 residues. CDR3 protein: CASSSGTGSWYNTEAFF. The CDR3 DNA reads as TGTGCCAGCAGTTCCGGGACAGGGAGTTGGTACAACACTGAAGCTTTCTTT.

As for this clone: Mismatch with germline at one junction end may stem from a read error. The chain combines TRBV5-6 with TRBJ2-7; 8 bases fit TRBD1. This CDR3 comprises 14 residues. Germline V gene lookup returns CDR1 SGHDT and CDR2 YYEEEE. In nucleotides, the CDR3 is TGTGCCAGCCGCCCGGCAGGGGGCTCCCACGAGCAGTACTTC. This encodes CASRPAGGSHEQYF.

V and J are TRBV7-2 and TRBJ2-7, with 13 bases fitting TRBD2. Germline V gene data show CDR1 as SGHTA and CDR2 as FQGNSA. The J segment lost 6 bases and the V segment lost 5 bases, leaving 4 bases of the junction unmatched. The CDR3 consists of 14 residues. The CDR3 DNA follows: TGTGCCAGCAGCGTGACTAGCGGGAGGACCGAGCAGTACTTC. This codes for CASSVTSGRTEQYF.

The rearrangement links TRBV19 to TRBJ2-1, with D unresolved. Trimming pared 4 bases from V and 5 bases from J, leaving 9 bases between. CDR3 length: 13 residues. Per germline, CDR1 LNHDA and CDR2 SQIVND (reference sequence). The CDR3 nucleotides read TGTGCCAGTAGTAGGACCAATAACAATGAGCAGTTCTTC. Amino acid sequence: CASSRTNNNEQFF.

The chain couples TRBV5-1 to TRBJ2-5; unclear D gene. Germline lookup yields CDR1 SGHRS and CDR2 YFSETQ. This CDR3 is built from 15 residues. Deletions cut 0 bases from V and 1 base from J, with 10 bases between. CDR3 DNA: TGCGCCAGCAGCTTGGCCAGTCAGACCCAAGAGACCCAGTACTTC. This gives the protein CASSLASQTQETQYF.

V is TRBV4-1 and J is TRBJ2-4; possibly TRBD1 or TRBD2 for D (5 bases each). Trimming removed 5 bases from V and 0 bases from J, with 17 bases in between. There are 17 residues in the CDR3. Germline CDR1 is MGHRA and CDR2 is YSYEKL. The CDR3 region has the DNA TGCGCCAGCAGCGCTAGCCCAGGGCGAGGAGCCAAAAACATTCAGTACTTC. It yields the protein CASSASPGRGAKNIQYF.

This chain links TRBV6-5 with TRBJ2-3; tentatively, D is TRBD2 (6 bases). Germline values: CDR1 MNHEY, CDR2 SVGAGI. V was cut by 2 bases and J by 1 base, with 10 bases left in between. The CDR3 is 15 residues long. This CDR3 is CASSYGGTGTDTQYF. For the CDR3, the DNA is TGTGCCAGCAGTTACGGCGGGACGGGCACAGATACGCAGTATTTT.

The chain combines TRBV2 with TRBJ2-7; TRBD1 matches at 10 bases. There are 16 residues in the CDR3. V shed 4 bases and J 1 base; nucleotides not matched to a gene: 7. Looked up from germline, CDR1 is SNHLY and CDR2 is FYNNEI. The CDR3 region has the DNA TGTGCCAGCAGTGTTGGTTTGGACAGGGGGTCCTACGAGCAGTACTTC. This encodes CASSVGLDRGSYEQYF.

The CDR3 nucleotides are TGCGCCAGCAGCCCTACAGGGGACACTGAAGCTTTCTTT. Translated, it gives CASSPTGDTEAFF. The J gene is TRBJ1-1, the V gene TRBV5-1; 7 bases are a match to TRBD1. CDR3 length equals 13 residues. J lost 3 bases, V lost 4 bases, and 3 bases had no gene match. The germline V gene encodes CDR1 SGHRS and CDR2 YFSETQ.

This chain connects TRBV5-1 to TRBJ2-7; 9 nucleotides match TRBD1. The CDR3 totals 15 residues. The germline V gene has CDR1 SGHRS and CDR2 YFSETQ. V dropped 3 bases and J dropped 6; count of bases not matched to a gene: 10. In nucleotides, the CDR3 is TGCGCCAGCAGCTCCCAATTCGACAGGGGGATCGAGCAGTACTTC. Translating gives CASSSQFDRGIEQYF.

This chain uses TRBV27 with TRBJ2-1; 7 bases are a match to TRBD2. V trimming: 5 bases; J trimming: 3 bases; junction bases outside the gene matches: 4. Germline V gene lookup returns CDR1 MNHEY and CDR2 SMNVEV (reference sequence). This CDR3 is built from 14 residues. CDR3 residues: CASSGGTNYNEQFF. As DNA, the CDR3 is TGTGCCAGCAGTGGCGGGACTAACTACAATGAGCAGTTCTTC.

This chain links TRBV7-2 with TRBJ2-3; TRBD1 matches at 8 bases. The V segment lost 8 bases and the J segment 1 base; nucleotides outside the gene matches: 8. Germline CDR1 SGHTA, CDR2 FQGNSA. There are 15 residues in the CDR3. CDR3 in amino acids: CASGPGGSRTDTQYF. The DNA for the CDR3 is TGTGCCAGCGGCCCAGGGGGCTCGCGCACAGATACGCAGTATTTT.

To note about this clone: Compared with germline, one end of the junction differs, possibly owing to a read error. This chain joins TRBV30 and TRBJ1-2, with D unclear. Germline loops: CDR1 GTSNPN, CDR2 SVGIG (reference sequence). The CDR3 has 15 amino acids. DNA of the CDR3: TGTGCCTGGAGTGTAATCGCCAGGCTTTCCTATGGCCACACCTTC. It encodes CAWSVIARLSYGHTF.

The CDR3 is CASSLGDSYSNQPQHF. The DNA for the CDR3 is TGTGCCAGCAGCTTGGGGGACAGTTATAGCAATCAGCCCCAGCATTTT. This chain connects TRBV7-6 to TRBJ1-5; 7 bases agree with TRBD1. CDR3 length: 16 amino acids. Trimming removed 3 bases from V and 0 bases from J; junction bases left unmatched: 5. Germline V gives CDR1 SGHVS, CDR2 FNYEAQ.

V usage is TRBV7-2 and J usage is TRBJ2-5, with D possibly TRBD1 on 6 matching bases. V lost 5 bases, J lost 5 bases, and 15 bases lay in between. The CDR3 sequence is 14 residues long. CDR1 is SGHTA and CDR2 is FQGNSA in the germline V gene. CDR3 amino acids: CASSPATGWETQYF. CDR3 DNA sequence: TGTGCCAGCAGCCCAGCGACAGGTTGGGAGACCCAGTACTTC.

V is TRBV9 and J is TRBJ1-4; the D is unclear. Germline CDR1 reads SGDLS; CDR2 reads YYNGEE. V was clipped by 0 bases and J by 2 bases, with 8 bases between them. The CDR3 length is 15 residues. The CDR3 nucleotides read TGTGCCAGCAGCGTAGGGCCTTCTACTAATGAAAAACTGTTTTTT. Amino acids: CASSVGPSTNEKLFF.

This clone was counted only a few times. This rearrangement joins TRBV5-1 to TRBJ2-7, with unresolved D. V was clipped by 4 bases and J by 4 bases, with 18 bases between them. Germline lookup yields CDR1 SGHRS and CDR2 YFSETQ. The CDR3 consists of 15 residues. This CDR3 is CASSRVGQPPYEQYF. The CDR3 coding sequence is TGCGCCAGCAGCCGAGTGGGTCAACCCCCTTACGAGCAGTACTTC.

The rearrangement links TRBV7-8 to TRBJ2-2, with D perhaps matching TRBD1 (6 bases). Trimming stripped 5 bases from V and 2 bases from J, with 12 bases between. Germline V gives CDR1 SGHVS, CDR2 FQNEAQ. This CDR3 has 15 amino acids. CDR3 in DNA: TGTGCCAGCAGCCTTGACAGGCTTAACACCGGGGAGCTGTTTTTT. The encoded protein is CASSLDRLNTGELFF.

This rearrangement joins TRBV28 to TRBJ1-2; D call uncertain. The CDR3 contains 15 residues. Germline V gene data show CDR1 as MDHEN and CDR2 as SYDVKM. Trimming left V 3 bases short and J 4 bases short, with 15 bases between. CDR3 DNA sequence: TGTGCCAGCAGTTTCGGGGTCGTTAAGAGCTATGGCTACACCTTC. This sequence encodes CASSFGVVKSYGYTF.